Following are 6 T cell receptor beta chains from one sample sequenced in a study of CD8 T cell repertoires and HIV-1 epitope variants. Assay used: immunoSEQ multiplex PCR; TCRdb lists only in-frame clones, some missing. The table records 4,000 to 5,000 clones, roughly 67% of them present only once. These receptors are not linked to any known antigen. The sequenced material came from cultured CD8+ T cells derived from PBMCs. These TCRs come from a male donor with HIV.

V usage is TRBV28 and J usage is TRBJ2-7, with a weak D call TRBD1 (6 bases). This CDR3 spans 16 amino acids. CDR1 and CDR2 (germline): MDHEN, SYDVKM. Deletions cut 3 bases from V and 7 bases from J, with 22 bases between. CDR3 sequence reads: CASSFLRTEPPEEQYF. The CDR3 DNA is TGTGCCAGCAGTTTTCTTCGGACAGAGCCTCCTGAGGAGCAGTACTTC.

The CDR3 region has the DNA TGCGCCAGCAGCCCCCGGACAGGCATCACCGGGGAGCTGTTTTTT. Its protein is CASSPRTGITGELFF. The chain couples TRBV4-3 to TRBJ2-2; 7 nucleotides line up with TRBD1. The CDR3 has 15 residues. The V segment lost 4 bases and the J segment 4 bases; nucleotides outside the gene matches: 6. Germline loops: CDR1 LGHNA, CDR2 YSLEER.

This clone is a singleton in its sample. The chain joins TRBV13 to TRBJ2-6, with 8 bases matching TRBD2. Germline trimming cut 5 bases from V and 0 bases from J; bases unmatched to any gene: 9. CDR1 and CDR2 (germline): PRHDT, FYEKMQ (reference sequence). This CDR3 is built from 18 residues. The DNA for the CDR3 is TGTGCCAGCAGCGCCGAACTAGCGGATAGCTCTGGGGCCAACGTCCTGACTTTC. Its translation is CASSAELADSSGANVLTF.

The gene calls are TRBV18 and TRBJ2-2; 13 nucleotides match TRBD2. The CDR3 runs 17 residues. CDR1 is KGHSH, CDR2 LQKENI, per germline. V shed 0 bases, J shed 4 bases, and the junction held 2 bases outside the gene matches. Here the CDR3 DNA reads TGTGCCAGCTCACCACCGACTAGCGGGGGGACCACCGGGGAGCTGTTTTTT. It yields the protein CASSPPTSGGTTGELFF.

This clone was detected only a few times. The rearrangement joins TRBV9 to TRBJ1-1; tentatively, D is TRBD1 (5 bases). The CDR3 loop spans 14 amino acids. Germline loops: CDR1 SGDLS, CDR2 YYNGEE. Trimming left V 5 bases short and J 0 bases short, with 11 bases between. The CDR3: CASRGEGLNTEAFF. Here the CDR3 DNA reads TGTGCCAGCAGGGGGGAGGGCTTGAACACTGAAGCTTTCTTT.

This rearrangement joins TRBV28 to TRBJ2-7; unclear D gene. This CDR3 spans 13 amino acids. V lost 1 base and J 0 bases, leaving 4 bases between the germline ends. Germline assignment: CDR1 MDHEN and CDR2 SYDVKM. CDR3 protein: CASSLYGSYEQYF. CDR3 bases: TGTGCCAGCAGTTTATACGGCTCCTACGAGCAGTACTTC.